The 2 T cell receptor beta chains listed next were all sequenced from one sample in a study of blood T cell repertoires in COVID-19. Measured with immunoSEQ multiplex PCR; TCRdb has only the in-frame clones, and not every one. The sample records over 200,000 clones, roughly 84% being singletons. Material: peripheral blood. The receptors shown here come from a man over 45 with active or convalescent COVID-19.

This sequence joins TRBV15 and TRBJ2-1; TRBD2 is a possible D gene (6 bases). The CDR3 runs to 17 residues. The germline V gene encodes CDR1 LNHNV and CDR2 YYDKDF (reference sequence). V lost 1 base and J lost 8, with 21 bases in between. The CDR3 loop is CATSRGGSPARRDEQFF. As DNA, the CDR3 is TGTGCCACCAGCAGAGGGGGGAGCCCGGCTAGGAGGGATGAGCAGTTCTTC.

The table lists this clone with a few counts. This chain links TRBV5-1 with TRBJ1-1; the D gene is possibly TRBD1 (5 bases). V was clipped by 4 bases and J by 1 base, with 8 bases between them. Germline assignment: CDR1 SGHRS and CDR2 YFSETQ. This CDR3 is 13 amino acids long. As DNA, the CDR3 is TGCGCCAGCAGCCCCCAGGGGAACACTGAAGCTTTCTTT. Protein: CASSPQGNTEAFF.